Sequencing of this T cell receptor beta chain was carried out in a study of radiotherapy plus CTLA-4 blockade in lung cancer. In the study overall: Of all patients, over 15% responded objectively and around 31% showed disease control. The study's findings and limits: With interferon-beta, early dynamics of blood T cell clones were reported to best predict response.

The data were produced by immunoSEQ multiplex PCR, yet TCRdb's version contains in-frame clones alone and is incomplete. The sample carries just under 60,000 clones, approximately 67% recorded once. CTLA-4 blockade using ipilimumab, together with focal radiation, was received by patients with chemo-refractory metastatic non-small-cell lung cancer. Of note for this clone: Its antigen is not known.

The germline V gene encodes CDR1 SNHLY and CDR2 FYNNEI. Trimming shortened V by 4 bases and J by 2 bases, and 16 bases separated the two germline ends. The CDR3 is 16 amino acids. This sequence was found in a human donor with non-small cell lung cancer whose response to radiotherapy plus ipilimumab could not be evaluated. Specimen: peripheral blood, collected from a patient treated with radiotherapy plus ipilimumab. The chain uses TRBV2 and TRBJ2-3, with D unresolved. CDR3 protein: CASSVGWASPTDTQYF. CDR3 nucleotide sequence: TGTGCCAGCAGTGTAGGATGGGCCTCCCCCACAGATACGCAGTATTTT.